The 7 T cell receptor beta chains given below trace back to one sample, sequenced in a study of blood T cell repertoires in COVID-19. The table came from immunoSEQ multiplex PCR; TCRdb's copy has only in-frame clones and leaves some out. The table shows roughly 86,000 clones, with roughly four fifths occurring only once. Sample: peripheral blood. The receptors come from a woman in her seventies with acute or convalescent COVID-19.

On this clone itself: Distinct nucleotide sequences in the sample also encode this CDR3. V usage is TRBV30 and J usage is TRBJ2-4; possible D gene TRBD1, 5 bases. Germline CDR1 reads GTSNPN; CDR2 reads SVGIG (reference sequence). CDR3 length equals 13 residues. The V and J ends lost 6 bases and 0 bases respectively, with 9 bases between them. The CDR3 bases are TGTGCCTGCAGGGATTTAGCCAAAAACATTCAGTACTTC. Protein product: CACRDLAKNIQYF.

V gene TRBV3-1 (or the pseudogene TRBV3-2) combines with J gene TRBJ1-1; no definite D call. The CDR3 extends over 14 amino acids. Germline V gene data show CDR1 as LGHDT and CDR2 as YNNKEL (reference sequence). V was cut by 5 bases and J by 4 bases, with 14 bases left in between. The CDR3 spells CASSSSEGSTEAFF. CDR3 coding DNA: TGTGCCAGCAGCTCCTCGGAAGGGAGCACTGAAGCTTTCTTT.

The chain has TRBV11-2 and TRBJ2-5; a possible D gene is TRBD2 (6 bases). Germline V gene lookup returns CDR1 SGHAT and CDR2 FQNNGV. CDR3 length equals 13 residues. The V and J ends lost 5 bases and 5 bases respectively, with 12 bases between them. CDR3: CASSTGLWETQYF. DNA of the CDR3: TGTGCCAGCAGCACAGGACTATGGGAGACCCAGTACTTC.

This clone was recorded a few times. The genes are TRBV28 and TRBJ1-2, with 10 positions matching TRBD1. The CDR3 has 14 amino acids. V lost 5 bases, J lost 3 bases, and 3 bases stayed unmatched. Germline V gene sequence: CDR1 MDHEN, CDR2 SYDVKM. The CDR3 spells CASSTTGGDYGYTF. Here the CDR3 DNA reads TGTGCCAGCAGTACGACAGGGGGCGACTATGGCTACACCTTC.

This chain links TRBV6-5 with TRBJ1-6; 8 bases agree with TRBD1. The trim removed 4 bases at V and 8 bases at J, leaving 7 bases unmatched. This CDR3 is 15 amino acids long. Germline V gene sequence: CDR1 MNHEY, CDR2 SVGAGI. CDR3 DNA sequence: TGTGCCAGCAGTTCCCCAGGGGGCGGGCATTCACCCCTCCACTTT. Protein sequence: CASSSPGGGHSPLHF.

The chain has TRBV27 and TRBJ1-4; 8 bases are shared with TRBD1. Germline CDR1 reads MNHEY; CDR2 reads SMNVEV (reference sequence). With V trimmed by 7 bases and J by 8 bases, 9 bases remained unmatched. This CDR3 contains 14 residues. CDR3 sequence (DNA): TGTGCCAGCACCGAGAGGGCAGGGGGCGAAAAACTGTTTTTT. Translating gives CASTERAGGEKLFF.

This clone appeared once. J is TRBJ1-3 and V is TRBV5-1; 10 bases align to TRBD1. V lost 4 bases, J lost 3 bases, and 4 bases stayed unmatched. There are 15 residues in the CDR3. Per the germline V gene, CDR1 is SGHRS and CDR2 is YFSETQ. CDR3 loop: CASSPRTGGGNTIYF. The CDR3 DNA reads TGCGCCAGCAGCCCGAGGACAGGGGGTGGAAACACCATATATTTT. Complete variable domain (other parts from reference TRBV5-1 and TRBJ1-3): KAGVTQTPRYLIKTRGQQVTLSCSPISGHRSVSWYQQTPGQGLQFLFEYFSETQRNKGNFPGRFSGRQFSNSRSEMNVSTLELGDSALYLCASSPRTGGGNTIYFGEGSWLTVV.